This TCR beta chain was observed in a study of blood T cells in healthy people across ages. General study findings and limits: More naive CD4+ cells and higher diversity marked long-lived donors relative to aged donors. The study found TCR beta diversity correlated strongly with naive T cell percentage.

Points on this clonotype: Its cognate antigen is unknown.

Together with a sample-barcoded 5' primer, a J-beta primer mix was included in a second PCR lasting about 7 to 11 cycles. A minimum of 2.5 million CDR3-containing paired-end reads was obtained for each sample. One entry per CDR3 protein results from TCRdb running MiXCR on the 5' RACE reads. The table includes about 780,000 distinct CDR3 sequences, roughly 60% detected once. This CDR3 has 12 residues. Germline V gives CDR1 DFQATT, CDR2 SNEGSKA (reference sequence). V lost 3 bases and J lost 0, with 5 bases in between. The V call is TRBV20-1, the J call TRBJ1-2; D ambiguous. The TCR sequence derives from a man aged 30 to 39 in good health. Sequencing input: blood. The CDR3 loop reads CSASDPNYGYTF. The CDR3 DNA follows: TGCAGTGCTAGCGACCCTAACTATGGCTACACCTTC.